The 27 T cell receptor beta chains presented below share a single source sample, sequenced in a study of blood T cells in healthy people across ages. Combining a sample-barcoded 5' primer with a J-beta primer mix, a second PCR ran for about 6 to 11 cycles. Via MiXCR, TCRdb re-called the 5' RACE reads, giving one row per CDR3 protein. The table records around 650,000 distinct CDR3 sequences, 40% to 50% of them present only once. Sequencing was performed on blood. The receptors originated from a man of 80 years or more in good health.

The chain couples TRBV29-1 to TRBJ2-1; TRBD1 matches at 7 bases. V trimming: 6 bases; J trimming: 4 bases; junction bases outside the gene matches: 9. The CDR3 loop spans 14 amino acids. CDR1 and CDR2 from the germline V gene are SQVTM and ANQGSEA. The CDR3 DNA sequence: TGCAGCGTCATAGGGACAGAGGATTACAATGAGCAGTTCTTC. Translated: CSVIGTEDYNEQFF.

The DNA for the CDR3 is TGTGCCACCAGTGACCCTAGCGGGAGTCGGCATGAGCAGTTCTTC. It encodes CATSDPSGSRHEQFF. The chain carries TRBV24-1 and TRBJ2-1, with 10 bases matching TRBD2. Germline CDR1 KGHDR, CDR2 SFDVKD. The V gene end was trimmed by 4 bases and the J gene end by 8 bases; junction bases not matched to a gene: 7. CDR3 length equals 15 residues.

The chain uses TRBV5-5 and TRBJ2-3; TRBD2 aligns across 12 bases. CDR1 is SGHKS, CDR2 YYEKEE, per germline (reference sequence). The trim removed 0 bases at V and 5 bases at J, leaving 7 bases unmatched. This CDR3 is 17 amino acids long. The CDR3 loop is CASSLEGLAGTGDTQYF. As DNA, the CDR3 is TGTGCCAGCAGCTTGGAGGGACTAGCGGGCACGGGAGATACGCAGTATTTT.

This chain connects TRBV10-1 to TRBJ1-5; the match to TRBD1 covers 7 bases. The V gene end was trimmed by 2 bases and the J gene end by 3 bases; junction bases not matched to a gene: 7. This CDR3 is 16 amino acids long. Germline V gene lookup returns CDR1 WNHNN and CDR2 SYGVQD (reference sequence). CDR3 nucleotide sequence: TGCGCCAGCAGTGAGCCGTGGGACAGATCCAATCAGCCCCAGCATTTT. Its protein product is CASSEPWDRSNQPQHF.

V gene TRBV20-1 combines with J gene TRBJ1-4; D is unclear. CDR1 and CDR2 (germline): DFQATT, SNEGSKA (reference sequence). The CDR3 runs 12 residues. V lost 5 bases and J lost 8, with 12 bases in between. The CDR3 protein is CSAPNWGEKLFF. The CDR3, as DNA: TGCAGTGCTCCAAACTGGGGAGAAAAACTGTTTTTT.

V gene TRBV6-6 combines with J gene TRBJ2-2; D is possibly TRBD1 or TRBD2 (5 bases each). Germline V gene lookup returns CDR1 MNHNY and CDR2 SVGAGI (reference sequence). Trimming stripped 8 bases from V and 2 bases from J, with 9 bases between. This CDR3 is 13 amino acids long. CDR3 nucleotide sequence: TGTGCCAGCCCGAGGGGTAACACCGGGGAGCTGTTTTTT. Protein: CASPRGNTGELFF.

About this clonotype: No conserved phenylalanine or tryptophan ends this CDR3, so it is likely a read error. The gene calls are TRBV25-1 and TRBJ2-3; D call uncertain. Germline lookup yields CDR1 MGHDK and CDR2 SYGVNS. The V end was cut by 2 bases, the J end by 1 base, with 13 bases between. CDR3 length equals 16 residues. The CDR3 protein is CASSEPSASGTDTQYV. The CDR3 region has the DNA TGTGCCAGCAGTGAACCCAGCGCCTCGGGCACAGATACGCAGTATGTT.

This clonotype was counted ten times or more. The chain has TRBV14 and TRBJ2-6; no firm D call. CDR3 size: 13 residues. V was clipped by 1 base and J by 2 bases, with 0 bases between them. CDR1 SGHDN and CDR2 FVKESK come from the germline V gene. DNA for the CDR3: TGTGCCAGCAGCCAAGCTGGGGCCAACGTCCTGACTTTC. Protein product: CASSQAGANVLTF. Supplemented by reference TRBV14 and TRBJ2-6, the full variable domain reads EAGVTQFPSHSVIEKGQTVTLRCDPISGHDNLYWYRRVMGKEIKFLLHFVKESKQDESGMPNNRFLAERTGGTYSTLKVQPAELEDSGVYFCASSQAGANVLTFGAGSRLTVL.

This chain links TRBV6-2 or TRBV6-3 with TRBJ1-1; D might be TRBD1 (5 bases). The V gene's germline CDR1 is MNHEY and CDR2 SVGEGT. V lost 6 bases and J lost 4, with 18 bases in between. CDR3 length: 15 residues. The CDR3 bases are TGTGCCAGCAGACGGGAGGGTCTAAGGGGCACTGAAGCTTTCTTT. Translation gives CASRREGLRGTEAFF.

This clonotype was recorded only once. This chain joins TRBV4-2 and TRBJ2-5, with D perhaps TRBD1 (6 bases). Germline CDR1 and CDR2: LGHNA and YNFKEQ. The CDR3 runs to 16 residues. Trimming removed 0 bases at V and 13 bases at J, with 24 bases between. The CDR3 DNA follows: TGTGCCAGCAGCCAAGATGCCCGGGCCAGGGGCAATAAGCCGTACTTC. Its translation is CASSQDARARGNKPYF.

This chain joins TRBV5-4 and TRBJ2-3; 9 bases align to TRBD2. Looked up from germline, CDR1 is SGHNT and CDR2 is YYREEE (reference sequence). The CDR3 runs to 17 residues. V gave up 3 bases and J gave up 3 bases; unmatched junction bases: 11. The CDR3 region is CASSSPKRLAGTDTQYF. The CDR3 DNA follows: TGTGCCAGCAGCTCTCCCAAGAGGCTAGCGGGGACAGATACGCAGTATTTT. Full variable domain (outside the CDR3, taken from reference TRBV5-4 and TRBJ2-3): ETGVTQSPTHLIKTRGQQVTLRCSSQSGHNTVSWYQQALGQGPQFIFQYYREEENGRGNFPPRFSGLQFPNYSSELNVNALELDDSALYLCASSSPKRLAGTDTQYFGPGTRLTVL.

The V gene is TRBV6-2 or TRBV6-3, the J gene TRBJ2-7; D is undetermined. The assigned J gene may be wrong: the sequence end matches TRBJ2-5 better. Germline CDR1 and CDR2: MNHEY and SVGEGT. CDR3 length equals 14 residues. CDR3 nucleotide sequence: TGTGCCAGCAGACAAGACGGAGTTAAAGAGACCCAGTACTTC. Translation: CASRQDGVKETQYF.

This chain joins TRBV5-1 and TRBJ2-2; unclear D gene. Per the germline V gene, CDR1 is SGHRS and CDR2 is YFSETQ. The V gene lost 4 bases and the J gene lost 2 bases, with 12 bases spanning the gap. The CDR3 length is 15 residues. The CDR3 protein is CASSTAGFNTGELFF. The CDR3 DNA follows: TGCGCCAGCAGCACGGCCGGGTTCAACACCGGGGAGCTGTTTTTT. The full variable domain, its missing parts supplied by reference TRBV5-1 and TRBJ2-2, is KAGVTQTPRYLIKTRGQQVTLSCSPISGHRSVSWYQQTPGQGLQFLFEYFSETQRNKGNFPGRFSGRQFSNSRSEMNVSTLELGDSALYLCASSTAGFNTGELFFGEGSRLTVL.

This rearrangement joins TRBV3-1 to TRBJ2-3, with TRBD2 identical over 16 bases. In germline, CDR1 is LGHDT, CDR2 YNNKEL (reference sequence). After removal of 3 bases from V and 4 bases from J, the junction contained 7 bases not matched to a gene. The CDR3 totals 18 residues. CDR3 amino acids: CASSHGTSGRARADTQYF. The CDR3 DNA sequence: TGTGCCAGCAGCCACGGGACTAGCGGGAGGGCCAGGGCAGATACGCAGTATTTT.

This clonotype was observed a handful of times. The rearrangement joins TRBV3-1 to TRBJ2-7, with TRBD1 identical over 10 bases. The J segment lost 4 bases and the V segment lost 1 base, leaving 4 bases of the junction unmatched. CDR3 length equals 15 residues. CDR1 is LGHDT, CDR2 YNNKEL, per germline (reference sequence). The CDR3 sequence is CASSQAGDRGYEQYF. The CDR3 DNA reads as TGTGCCAGCAGCCAAGCCGGGGACAGGGGTTACGAGCAGTACTTC.

The CDR3 nucleotides are TGTGCCAGCAGCGTAGTCGGAGGTACCCCGGTTGAGCAGTTCTTC. Residues: CASSVVGGTPVEQFF. The chain couples TRBV9 to TRBJ2-1; D possibly corresponds to TRBD2 (5 bases). The germline CDR1 and CDR2 sequences are SGDLS and YYNGEE. V shed 0 bases and J shed 9 bases, with 16 bases lying between them. CDR3 length: 15 residues. Filled out from reference TRBV9 and TRBJ2-1, the complete variable domain reads DSGVTQTPKHLITATGQRVTLRCSPRSGDLSVYWYQQSLDQGLQFLIQYYNGEERAKGNILERFSAQQFPDLHSELNLSSLELGDSALYFCASSVVGGTPVEQFFGPGTRLTVL.

This clonotype showed up many times. The chain joins TRBV29-1 to TRBJ2-5; D possibly corresponds to TRBD1 (5 bases). Germline loops: CDR1 SQVTM, CDR2 ANQGSEA. Trimming removed 4 bases at V and 5 bases at J, with 11 bases between. The CDR3 is 12 amino acids. The CDR3 reads CSVGSKGETQYF. The CDR3 coding sequence is TGCAGCGTTGGGAGTAAGGGGGAGACCCAGTACTTC.

V and J are TRBV7-2 and TRBJ2-3; 7 positions match TRBD1. Germline V gene lookup returns CDR1 SGHTA and CDR2 FQGNSA. J gave up 0 bases and V 5 bases, and 5 bases lay outside the gene matches. CDR3 size: 15 residues. The CDR3 spells CASSGDSPSTDTQYF. CDR3 sequence (DNA): TGTGCCAGCAGCGGGGACAGCCCTAGCACAGATACGCAGTATTTT.

This clonotype has only a few counts. The J gene is TRBJ2-7, the V gene TRBV20-1; TRBD2 agrees at 9 bases. The CDR3 totals 14 residues. Trimming took 5 bases from V and 0 from J; bases not matched to a gene: 5. Germline CDR1 reads DFQATT; CDR2 reads SNEGSKA (reference sequence). The CDR3 DNA reads TGCAGTGCTCTAGTAGCGGGGGTCTCCTACGAGCAGTACTTC. It codes for CSALVAGVSYEQYF.

V usage is TRBV5-1 and J usage is TRBJ2-5; 7 bases fit TRBD1. This CDR3 contains 13 residues. Germline values: CDR1 SGHRS, CDR2 YFSETQ. V gave up 6 bases and J gave up 3 bases; unmatched junction bases: 5. The CDR3, as DNA: TGCGCCAGCACCCGACAGGGAGAAGAGACCCAGTACTTC. It is translated as CASTRQGEETQYF.

A remark on this clonotype: The junction differs from germline at one of its ends, possibly a read error. The V gene is TRBV11-2, the J gene TRBJ2-5, with TRBD2 matching 8 bases. This CDR3 is 17 amino acids long. Germline loops: CDR1 SGHAT, CDR2 FQNNGV. Here the CDR3 DNA reads TGTGCCAGCAGCTCCCCGGGATCAGCGGGGGACCAAGAGGCCCAGTACTTC. Its translation: CASSSPGSAGDQEAQYF.

This clonotype turned up a few times. CDR3 region: CASSLESGGRDNEQFF. The CDR3 DNA follows: TGTGCCAGCAGCTTGGAAAGTGGCGGGAGGGACAATGAGCAGTTCTTC. The chain couples TRBV5-8 to TRBJ2-1, with 9 bases lining up with TRBD2. There are 16 residues in the CDR3. Germline trimming cut 0 bases from V and 5 bases from J; bases unmatched to any gene: 6. Germline V gene data show CDR1 as SGHTS and CDR2 as YDEGEE.

The chain employs TRBV27 and TRBJ2-2, with no clear D. Trimming removed 5 bases from V and 7 bases from J, with 17 bases in between. This CDR3 has 15 amino acids. Germline V gene sequence: CDR1 MNHEY, CDR2 SMNVEV (reference sequence). DNA of the CDR3: TGTGCCAGCAGTAACACCCCTAGAGCGATCGGGGAGCTGTTTTTT. Translated: CASSNTPRAIGELFF.

The chain has TRBV7-2 and TRBJ2-1, with TRBD2 identical over 7 bases. There are 15 residues in the CDR3. CDR1 is SGHTA and CDR2 is FQGNSA in the germline V gene. Unmatched junction bases numbered 10, after V lost 2 bases and J lost 9 bases. The CDR3 nucleotides are TGTGCCAGCAGCTTACAAGCGGGAAATGTTGGTGAGCAGTTCTTC. The encoded protein is CASSLQAGNVGEQFF.

In the case of this clonotype: At one of its ends the junction is not consistent with the germline gene, which may arise from a read error. This chain connects TRBV3-1 to TRBJ1-4; D is undetermined. Germline CDR1 LGHDT, CDR2 YNNKEL (reference sequence). The CDR3 contains 14 residues. The CDR3 DNA reads as TGTGCCAGCAGCCAAGAGAATCGTAATGAAGAACTGTTTTTT. Translating gives CASSQENRNEELFF.

V and J are TRBV30 and TRBJ2-6; TRBD2 might be the D (6 bases). Trimming cost V 4 bases and J 10 bases, with 17 bases left between them. The CDR3 has 14 amino acids. CDR1 is GTSNPN, CDR2 SVGIG, per germline (reference sequence). CDR3 nucleotides: TGTGCCTGGAATTTTTTAGTCGGGGGAAACGTCCTGACTTTC. Its protein product is CAWNFLVGGNVLTF.

The chain joins TRBV28 to TRBJ2-7; D tentatively reads TRBD1 or TRBD2 (5 bases each). Trimming left V 4 bases short and J 10 bases short, with 23 bases between. This CDR3 has 15 amino acids. Germline V gene data show CDR1 as MDHEN and CDR2 as SYDVKM. The CDR3 DNA reads TGTGCCAGCAGTTCGCCCCAGGGAGAATGGGAGATCCAGTACTTC. Translation: CASSSPQGEWEIQYF.